The 29 T cell receptor beta chains listed next were all sequenced from one sample in a study of T-cell reconstitution after alpha-beta-depleted transplantation in children. TCRbeta library construction was performed incorporating unique molecular identifiers. TCRdb called the PCR reads again in MiXCR, with one record for every CDR3 protein. This table holds roughly 400,000 distinct CDR3 sequences, about a fifth found once. The material sequenced was PBMCs from the stem cell graft donor, taken from the stem cell graft. These receptors all stem from a human donor who donated a stem cell graft to a child with acute myeloid leukemia.

CDR3 protein: CASSGGVGRGETQYF. The CDR3 DNA is TGCGCCAGCAGTGGGGGTGTGGGGAGAGGTGAGACCCAGTACTTC. The chain combines TRBV10-2 with TRBJ2-5; D is possibly TRBD2 (5 bases). In germline, CDR1 is WSHSY, CDR2 SAAADI. V dropped 4 bases and J dropped 5 bases, with 17 bases sitting between them. There are 15 residues in the CDR3.

Ten or more counts support this clonotype. This sequence joins TRBV7-9 and TRBJ2-5; D uncertain. This CDR3 region has 14 residues. Germline-derived CDR1 and CDR2 are SEHNR and FQNEAQ (reference sequence). Between the trimmed V and J ends, which lost 1 base and 2 bases, there was a span of 8 bases. For the CDR3, the DNA is TGTGCCAGCAGCTTAGTGGCCAATCAAGAGACCCAGTACTTC. Its protein product is CASSLVANQETQYF.

A few counts support this clonotype. This chain links TRBV5-1 with TRBJ1-6; D gene uncertain. The CDR3 totals 15 residues. CDR1 is SGHRS and CDR2 is YFSETQ in the germline V gene. V was clipped by 1 base and J by 7 bases, with 12 bases between them. For the CDR3, the DNA is TGCGCCAGCAGCTTGACTGCGGATGGGAATTCACCCCTCCACTTT. Translated: CASSLTADGNSPLHF.

The CDR3 loop is CASPLGWADTGELFF. As DNA, the CDR3 is TGTGCCAGCCCCTTGGGGTGGGCGGATACCGGGGAGCTGTTTTTT. This chain links TRBV21-1 with TRBJ2-2. TRBV21-1 is annotated as a pseudogene. The CDR3 covers 15 residues.

The sample holds many counts of this clonotype. The chain links TRBV29-1 to TRBJ1-5; D is ambiguous. The V and J ends lost 0 bases and 0 bases respectively, with 9 bases between them. The CDR3 has 15 residues. CDR1 and CDR2 (germline): SQVTM, ANQGSEA. CDR3 sequence (DNA): TGCAGCGTTGAAGAGGCACTCTATAGCAATCAGCCCCAGCATTTT. Its translation: CSVEEALYSNQPQHF.

This sequence joins TRBV20-1 and TRBJ1-5; the D is unclear. CDR3 size: 13 residues. Germline CDR1 and CDR2: DFQATT and SNEGSKA (reference sequence). The V end was cut by 6 bases, the J end by 2 bases, with 11 bases between. The CDR3 nucleotides are TGCAGTGCGGCCACGGAAGGCAATCAGCCCCAGCATTTT. This sequence encodes CSAATEGNQPQHF.

This chain joins TRBV20-1 and TRBJ2-1; the D gene could be TRBD1 or TRBD2 (5 bases each). The CDR3 length is 14 residues. Trimming shortened V by 5 bases and J by 6 bases, and 17 bases separated the two germline ends. Germline V CDR1 and CDR2: DFQATT, SNEGSKA (reference sequence). The CDR3 DNA sequence: TGCAGTGCTGAGCTCGGGGCCCGCGGCAATGAGCAGTTCTTC. This codes for CSAELGARGNEQFF.

The genes are TRBV2 and TRBJ2-2; no definite D call. Germline CDR1 is SNHLY and CDR2 is FYNNEI. The V gene lost 6 bases and the J gene lost 8 bases, with 13 bases spanning the gap. The CDR3 covers 13 residues. The CDR3 sequence: CASSPQRVGELFF. Written as DNA, the CDR3 is TGTGCCAGCAGCCCCCAAAGGGTGGGGGAGCTGTTTTTT.

This clonotype showed up many times. This chain uses TRBV29-1 with TRBJ2-1; D might be TRBD2 (7 bases). This CDR3 has 13 amino acids. V was trimmed by 7 bases and J by 2 bases, leaving 12 bases between them. Germline-derived CDR1 and CDR2 are SQVTM and ANQGSEA. CDR3 region: CSASGTPYNEQFF. As DNA, the CDR3 is TGCAGCGCGAGCGGGACACCCTACAATGAGCAGTTCTTC.

This clonotype has just one count. The chain is built from TRBV14 and TRBJ2-1; 11 positions match TRBD1. J was trimmed by 9 bases and V by 2 bases; bases with no gene match: 6. This CDR3 has 15 amino acids. Germline V gene data show CDR1 as SGHDN and CDR2 as FVKESK. In DNA form, the CDR3 reads TGTGCCAGCAGCCAAAAAAGGGGACAGGGGGTTGAGCAGTTCTTC. As protein: CASSQKRGQGVEQFF.

In its sample, this clonotype was seen a few times. This chain joins TRBV25-1 and TRBJ2-5; 7 nucleotides match TRBD1. Losses at the gene ends were 8 bases for V and 2 bases for J; bases not matched to a gene: 8. CDR1 is MGHDK and CDR2 is SYGVNS in the germline V gene. The CDR3 consists of 14 residues. CDR3 sequence reads: CASAYRDRQETQYF. The DNA for the CDR3 is TGTGCCAGCGCCTACCGGGACAGACAAGAGACCCAGTACTTC.

This clonotype appeared a few times. This chain connects TRBV7-3 to TRBJ2-1; D is perhaps TRBD1 or TRBD2 (5 bases each). The CDR3 runs 14 residues. Germline CDR1 is SGHTA and CDR2 is FQGTGA. V lost 2 bases, J lost 5 bases, and 10 bases lay in between. DNA of the CDR3: TGTGCCAGCAGCTTATCTCGGGACCACAATGAGCAGTTCTTC. This translates into CASSLSRDHNEQFF.

In its sample, this clonotype was seen many times. The V call is TRBV12-3 or TRBV12-4, the J call TRBJ2-1; D may be TRBD2 (6 bases). V was clipped by 2 bases and J by 6 bases, with 14 bases between them. The CDR3 covers 15 residues. The CDR3 DNA is TGTGCCAGCAGTTTAAAGAGGGGAGGTTTCAATGAGCAGTTCTTC. Protein: CASSLKRGGFNEQFF.

The chain employs TRBV12-3 or TRBV12-4 and TRBJ1-3; D gene uncertain. V lost 2 bases and J lost 2, with 7 bases in between. The CDR3 is 14 residues long. The CDR3 is CASSLWGTGNTIYF. The CDR3 DNA is TGTGCCAGCAGTTTATGGGGAACTGGAAACACCATATATTTT.

This clonotype was detected ten times or more. DNA for the CDR3: TGCAGTGCTAGACGTTACGATGCGGGGGCCTACGAGCAGTACTTC. This gives the protein CSARRYDAGAYEQYF. The chain has TRBV20-1 and TRBJ2-7; TRBD2 matches 7 bases. V lost 2 bases to trimming and J lost 2 bases; unmatched junction nucleotides: 9. This CDR3 is built from 15 residues. Per the germline V gene, CDR1 is DFQATT and CDR2 is SNEGSKA (reference sequence).

This clonotype was picked up a small number of times. The V and J genes are TRBV25-1 and TRBJ2-3; D is ambiguous. The germline V gene has CDR1 MGHDK and CDR2 SYGVNS. Trimming stripped 6 bases from V and 1 base from J, with 11 bases between. This CDR3 has 14 residues. The CDR3 DNA sequence: TGTGCCAGCAGCCGGACCCGAGGCACAGATACGCAGTATTTT. Protein: CASSRTRGTDTQYF.

This clonotype has just a few counts. V is TRBV5-5 and J is TRBJ2-1; 12 nucleotides line up with TRBD2. The CDR3 runs 15 residues. V dropped 3 bases and J dropped 9; count of bases not matched to a gene: 7. From germline, CDR1 is SGHKS and CDR2 YYEKEE (reference sequence). CDR3 amino acids: CASSSGLAGTGEQFF. The CDR3 coding sequence is TGTGCCAGCAGCTCCGGACTAGCGGGAACTGGTGAGCAGTTCTTC.

The V gene is TRBV20-1, the J gene TRBJ2-1; 9 bases map to TRBD1. This CDR3 contains 12 residues. Germline values: CDR1 DFQATT, CDR2 SNEGSKA (reference sequence). The V segment lost 6 bases and the J segment 10 bases; nucleotides outside the gene matches: 7. The CDR3: CSAQGQGDEQFF. The CDR3 nucleotides are TGCAGTGCCCAGGGACAGGGAGACGAGCAGTTCTTC.

The V gene is TRBV27, the J gene TRBJ2-2; TRBD2 aligns across 7 bases. Looked up from germline, CDR1 is MNHEY and CDR2 is SMNVEV (reference sequence). This CDR3 has 15 residues. With 2 bases clipped from V and 5 bases from J, the junction kept 5 bases outside the gene matches. The CDR3 reads CASSLRGDGTGELFF. The CDR3 DNA reads TGTGCCAGCAGTTTACGGGGGGATGGGACCGGGGAGCTGTTTTTT.

This clonotype has a count of ten or more. The rearrangement links TRBV20-1 to TRBJ2-7; no definite D call. The ends were cut back, 1 base at V and 6 bases at J, with 13 bases in the middle. Germline-derived CDR1 and CDR2 are DFQATT and SNEGSKA (reference sequence). CDR3 length equals 13 residues. The CDR3 loop reads CSARAETVFEQYF. CDR3 DNA sequence: TGCAGTGCTAGAGCTGAAACAGTGTTCGAGCAGTACTTC.

This clonotype was seen a few times. The chain has TRBV4-1 and TRBJ2-7; 8 nucleotides line up with TRBD1. This CDR3 contains 18 residues. The germline gives CDR1 MGHRA, CDR2 YSYEKL. V was pared by 1 base and J by 5 bases, with 16 bases of the junction left unmatched. In DNA, the CDR3 is TGCGCCAGCAGCCAAGGATCGGTCTTTGGACAGGGTACAAACGAGCAGTACTTC. This gives the protein CASSQGSVFGQGTNEQYF.

J is TRBJ1-4 and V is TRBV20-1; D unclear. Deletions cut 0 bases from V and 2 bases from J, with 7 bases between. The germline V gene has CDR1 DFQATT and CDR2 SNEGSKA (reference sequence). This CDR3 contains 14 residues. The CDR3 region has the DNA TGCAGTGCTAGAGATTTTGGGACTAATGAAAAACTGTTTTTT. Protein product: CSARDFGTNEKLFF.

There are a few counts of this clonotype. V usage is TRBV28 and J usage is TRBJ2-3; D possibly corresponds to TRBD1 (5 bases). The CDR3 runs 15 residues. Germline CDR1 and CDR2: MDHEN and SYDVKM. Trimming removed 3 bases at V and 8 bases at J, with 18 bases between. CDR3: CASSFRLRRRGTQYF. The CDR3 DNA reads as TGTGCCAGCAGTTTTAGGTTACGGCGTAGGGGTACGCAGTATTTT.

The rearrangement links TRBV20-1 to TRBJ2-7; D remains ambiguous. The V gene's germline CDR1 is DFQATT and CDR2 SNEGSKA (reference sequence). The V end was cut by 1 base, the J end by 6 bases, with 16 bases between. This CDR3 spans 14 amino acids. CDR3 amino acids: CSARGYGAICEQYF. In nucleotides, the CDR3 is TGCAGTGCTAGAGGCTACGGAGCGATTTGCGAGCAGTACTTC.

This clonotype was counted at least ten times. This sequence joins TRBV20-1 and TRBJ2-1; D remains ambiguous. CDR3 length: 15 amino acids. V dropped 0 bases and J dropped 4 bases, with 13 bases sitting between them. Germline CDR1 is DFQATT and CDR2 is SNEGSKA (reference sequence). The CDR3 DNA reads TGCAGTGCTAGAGATCTGCGGAACCTATACAATGAGCAGTTCTTC. This translates into CSARDLRNLYNEQFF.

This clonotype was observed a few times. The chain links TRBV28 to TRBJ2-2; D is ambiguous. The germline V gene encodes CDR1 MDHEN and CDR2 SYDVKM. The CDR3 length is 13 residues. V shed 6 bases and J shed 6 bases, with 11 bases lying between them. The CDR3: CASSPQAPGELFF. For the CDR3, the DNA is TGTGCCAGCAGCCCTCAGGCCCCCGGGGAGCTGTTTTTT.

This clonotype was picked up a small number of times. This chain uses TRBV10-2 with TRBJ2-1, with 7 bases lining up with TRBD1. After removal of 0 bases from V and 7 bases from J, the junction contained 9 bases not matched to a gene. Germline V CDR1 and CDR2: WSHSY, SAAADI. The length of the CDR3 is 16 residues. The CDR3 DNA is TGCGCCAGCAGTGAGTCCCCAGGGGGTGGTTGGAATGAGCAGTTCTTC. It encodes CASSESPGGGWNEQFF.

The V call is TRBV4-3, the J call TRBJ2-1; 8 nucleotides agree with TRBD1. The CDR3 is 16 residues long. With 2 bases clipped from V and 7 bases from J, the junction kept 10 bases outside the gene matches. The germline V gene encodes CDR1 LGHNA and CDR2 YSLEER. The CDR3 loop is CASSQQTQDRVNEQFF. The CDR3 DNA sequence: TGCGCCAGCAGCCAACAGACGCAGGACAGGGTTAATGAGCAGTTCTTC.

V is TRBV14 and J is TRBJ1-6; possible D gene TRBD1, 5 bases. The germline CDR1 and CDR2 sequences are SGHDN and FVKESK. Trimming cost V 3 bases and J 7 bases, with 10 bases left between them. CDR3 length equals 14 residues. CDR3 sequence reads: CASSQGRENSPLHF. CDR3 in DNA: TGTGCCAGCAGCCAGGGACGCGAGAATTCACCCCTCCACTTT.